The 8 T cell receptor beta chains below all came from one sample that was sequenced in a study of Ad26.COV2.S vaccination and SARS-CoV-2 variants. Treatment: about 20 received Ad26.COV2.S at low or high dose, single or two shots; about five received placebo; per-sample allocation not given. Sampling happened 63 days after the first vaccine or placebo injection. Sequencing was performed with immunoSEQ multiplex PCR; in TCRdb, only in-frame clones are kept and a portion is missing. The repertoire holds around 450,000 clones, roughly 89% seen once, with 2% to 3% in the top ten. Specimen: peripheral blood, collected in a trial of Ad26.COV2.S vaccine versus placebo. Source of these receptors: a person between 18 and 65 years old who received the Ad26.COV2.S COVID-19 vaccine or a placebo.

The chain joins TRBV2 to TRBJ2-7, with D maybe TRBD2 (5 bases). This CDR3 is 13 amino acids long. With 8 bases removed from V and 2 bases from J, the gap between germline ends came to 13 bases. CDR1 and CDR2 (germline): SNHLY, FYNNEI. The CDR3 spells CASESRGAYEQYF. CDR3 bases: TGTGCCAGCGAATCACGGGGAGCCTACGAGCAGTACTTC.

The chain combines TRBV11-1 with TRBJ1-4; D not resolved. The CDR3 is 14 amino acids. Trimming took off 5 bases at V and 10 bases at J, with 17 bases between the two ends. Germline V gene data show CDR1 as SGHAT and CDR2 as FQDESV (reference sequence). CDR3 loop: CASSATRGGGKLFF. CDR3 sequence (DNA): TGTGCCAGCAGCGCCACGCGGGGTGGAGGAAAACTGTTTTTT.

The chain uses TRBV7-2 and TRBJ2-1; D gene ambiguous. The length of the CDR3 is 14 residues. V lost 5 bases, J lost 10 bases, and 18 bases lay in between. From germline, CDR1 is SGHTA and CDR2 FQGNSA. The CDR3 loop reads CASSPSTVYGEQFF. The CDR3 DNA sequence: TGTGCCAGCAGCCCGTCCACGGTGTACGGAGAGCAGTTCTTC.

This chain links TRBV5-1 with TRBJ2-3; TRBD2 aligns across 11 bases. This CDR3 is 16 amino acids long. V was clipped by 1 base and J by 2 bases; unmatched bases: 3. Germline assignment: CDR1 SGHRS and CDR2 YFSETQ. In DNA, the CDR3 is TGCGCCAGCAGCTTGATGACTAGCGGGGCCACAGATACGCAGTATTTT. Its translation: CASSLMTSGATDTQYF.

This chain links TRBV28 with TRBJ1-1; no clear D. Germline CDR1 reads MDHEN; CDR2 reads SYDVKM. The length of the CDR3 is 14 residues. The V gene lost 3 bases and the J gene lost 2 bases, with 10 bases spanning the gap. As DNA, the CDR3 is TGTGCCAGCAGTTTTCAGAGCCTAAACACTGAAGCTTTCTTT. Translation: CASSFQSLNTEAFF.

V usage is TRBV27 and J usage is TRBJ1-2; no firm D call. Germline V gene lookup returns CDR1 MNHEY and CDR2 SMNVEV (reference sequence). Trimming pared 2 bases from V and 4 bases from J, leaving 8 bases between. The CDR3 consists of 13 residues. Written as DNA, the CDR3 is TGTGCCAGCAGTTTAGTGTGGGGCTATGGCTACACCTTC. Translation: CASSLVWGYGYTF.

This clone was observed a single time. This chain joins TRBV28 and TRBJ1-2; TRBD1 is a possible D gene (5 bases). The length of the CDR3 is 15 residues. Trimming stripped 3 bases from V and 4 bases from J, with 15 bases between. In germline, CDR1 is MDHEN, CDR2 SYDVKM. The CDR3 is CASSFPPPGSYGYTF. The CDR3 DNA reads TGTGCCAGCAGTTTCCCCCCTCCAGGGAGCTATGGCTACACCTTC.

This chain connects TRBV6-6 to TRBJ1-5; D uncertain. This CDR3 is built from 14 residues. The V and J ends lost 2 bases and 3 bases respectively, with 8 bases between them. Germline CDR1 is MNHNY and CDR2 is SVGAGI (reference sequence). CDR3: CASSYGSLNQPQHF. The CDR3 coding sequence is TGTGCCAGCAGTTACGGCAGCCTCAATCAGCCCCAGCATTTT.